This entry is about one TCR beta chain. Its antigen is not identified. CDR1 MDHEN and CDR2 SYDVKM come from the germline V gene. The CDR3 is 15 residues long. V was cut by 5 bases and J by 16 bases, with 27 bases left in between. The study ran its PCR with 60 Vbeta and 13 Jbeta primers. Clones were sequenced by immunoSEQ multiplex PCR, and TCRdb holds only the in-frame ones, with some missing. The top ten hold approximately 3.7% of the sample, which has about 150,000 clones, more than 75% seen once. These data come from a study of cytomegalovirus exposure and HLA in healthy donors. Whole-study results and caveats: Earlier results showed most TCR beta V segments being productive about 90% or about 30% of the time. 150 or so TCR beta chains were listed as cytomegalovirus-associated.

The genes are TRBV28 and TRBJ1-5, with a possible D match to TRBD1 (5 bases). Sequencing used PBMCs. The source is a human donor in good health. The CDR3 bases are TGTGCCAGCAGTATGACAGAGGAGCGGGCGGGGGTGGAACATTTT. It codes for CASSMTEERAGVEHF. The whole variable domain, remainder taken from reference TRBV28 and TRBJ1-5, is DVKVTQSSRYLVKRTGEKVFLECVQDMDHENMFWYRQDPGLGLRLIYFSYDVKMKEKGDIPEGYSVSREKKERFSLILESASTNQTSMYLCASSMTEERAGVEHFGDGTRLSIL.